This T cell receptor (beta chain) emerged from a study of blood T cell repertoires in COVID-19. Authors' analysis steps: Amplified reference gene primers provided the basis for estimating nucleated cell counts. Only in-frame clones appear in the TCRdb table, and some are missing; sequencing was by immunoSEQ multiplex PCR. The V and J calls and clone size come from that table; D and trimming were worked out from the DNA. The sample has hundreds of thousands of clones; around 91% are singletons. In germline, CDR1 is SNHLY, CDR2 FYNNEI. CDR3 length equals 13 residues. V was clipped by 5 bases and J by 2 bases; unmatched bases: 0. Enrolled through a virtual design, the participants were between roughly 18 and 90 years of age and came from fewer than 30 US areas.

This TCR was sampled from a woman under 30 with acute COVID-19. The rearrangement uses TRBV2 and TRBJ1-5; 7 bases match TRBD1. The sample comprised PBMCs or T cells enriched from blood (not recorded which). In nucleotides, the CDR3 is TGTGCCAGCAGTACAGGGGGCAATCAGCCCCAGCATTTT. This translates into CASSTGGNQPQHF.